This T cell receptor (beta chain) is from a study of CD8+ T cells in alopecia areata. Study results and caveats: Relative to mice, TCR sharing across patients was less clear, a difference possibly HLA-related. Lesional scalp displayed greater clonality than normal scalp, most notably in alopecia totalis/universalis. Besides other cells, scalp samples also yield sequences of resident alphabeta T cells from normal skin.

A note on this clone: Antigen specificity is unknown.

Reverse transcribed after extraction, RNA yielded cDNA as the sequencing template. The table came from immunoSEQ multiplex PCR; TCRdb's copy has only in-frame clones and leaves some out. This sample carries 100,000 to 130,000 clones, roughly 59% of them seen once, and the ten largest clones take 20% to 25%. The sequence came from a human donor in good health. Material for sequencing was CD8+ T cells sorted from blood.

The CDR3 loop reads CASSSTGRDQPQHF. In DNA form, the CDR3 reads TGTGCCAGCAGCTCGACAGGGAGAGATCAGCCCCAGCATTTT. V and J are TRBV5-6 and TRBJ1-5, with 7 bases aligning to TRBD1. The CDR3 contains 14 residues. Looked up from germline, CDR1 is SGHDT and CDR2 is YYEEEE. With V trimmed by 3 bases and J by 5 bases, 5 bases remained unmatched.